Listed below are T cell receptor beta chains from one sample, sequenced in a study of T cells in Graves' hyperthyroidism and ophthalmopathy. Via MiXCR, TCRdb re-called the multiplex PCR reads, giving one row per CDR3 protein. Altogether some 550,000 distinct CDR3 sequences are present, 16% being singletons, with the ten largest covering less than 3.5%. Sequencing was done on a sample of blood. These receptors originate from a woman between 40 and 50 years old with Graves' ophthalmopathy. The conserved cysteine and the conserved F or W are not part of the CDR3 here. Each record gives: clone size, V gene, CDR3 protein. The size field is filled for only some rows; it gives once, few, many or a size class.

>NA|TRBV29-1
SATQGTYYEQY
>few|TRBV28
ASTTLANTIY
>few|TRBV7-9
ASSGTAASYEQY
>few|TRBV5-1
ASSLRTETGYT
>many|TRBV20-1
SARRMGGSYNEQF
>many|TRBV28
ASSFRGGGQPQH
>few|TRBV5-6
ASTPDSHNEQF
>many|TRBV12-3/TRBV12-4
ASRQHWGPWSSGNTIY
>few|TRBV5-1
ASSLGVLETQY
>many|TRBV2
AARYILAQY
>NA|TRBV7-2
ASSPDGSTFTYEQY
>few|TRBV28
ASRPGLANTDTQY
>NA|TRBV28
ASSPGPGVGDQPQH
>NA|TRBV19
ASRVGLGQGARGANVLT
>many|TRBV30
AWSVGARETQY
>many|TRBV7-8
ASSLASGGSSYNEQF
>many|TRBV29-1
SVEQGADTQY
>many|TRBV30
AWSPPNSWQQETQY